Many counts were recorded for the clone carrying this T cell receptor (beta chain). These data originate in a study of low-dose radiotherapy and immunotherapy resistance in tumors. Trimming removed 7 bases from V and 0 bases from J, with 16 bases in between. The CDR3 has 15 amino acids. Germline V gene lookup returns CDR1 SNHLY and CDR2 FYNNEI. Time point defined: after trial treatment. Treatment described: LDRT plus nivolumab, ipilimumab, low-dose cyclophosphamide and aspirin (RACIN trial). Covering alpha and beta chains, TRAV- and TRBV-specific primers were used for the first-strand cDNA. TCR amplification used 20 PCR cycles, a constant-region primer and a V-primer adapter. TCRdb itself ran the reads through MiXCR, one entry per CDR3 protein. The sample carries more than 70,000 distinct CDR3 sequences, approximately 22% recorded once.

Specimen: PBMCs, collected after low-dose radiotherapy plus immunotherapy. The chain carries TRBV2 and TRBJ2-7; perhaps TRBD1 as D (7 bases). The sequence was obtained from a female donor with ovarian cancer. The CDR3 DNA is TGTGCCAGCACACAGGGGCTAGCGCGCTCCTACGAGCAGTACTTC. Protein product: CASTQGLARSYEQYF. The full variable domain, completed using reference TRBV2 and TRBJ2-7, is EPEVTQTPSHQVTQMGQEVILRCVPISNHLYFYWYRQILGQKVEFLVSFYNNEISEKSEIFDDQFSVERPDGSNFTLKIRSTKLEDSAMYFCASTQGLARSYEQYFGPGTRLTVT.